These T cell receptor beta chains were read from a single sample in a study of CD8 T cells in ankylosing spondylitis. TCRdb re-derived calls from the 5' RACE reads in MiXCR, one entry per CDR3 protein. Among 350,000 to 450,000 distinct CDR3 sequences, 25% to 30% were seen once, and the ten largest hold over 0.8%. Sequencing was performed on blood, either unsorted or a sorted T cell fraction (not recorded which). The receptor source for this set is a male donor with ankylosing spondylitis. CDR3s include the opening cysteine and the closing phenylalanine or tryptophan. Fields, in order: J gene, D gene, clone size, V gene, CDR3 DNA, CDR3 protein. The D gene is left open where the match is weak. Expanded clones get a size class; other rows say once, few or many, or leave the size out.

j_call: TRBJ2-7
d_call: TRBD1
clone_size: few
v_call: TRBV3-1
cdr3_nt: TGTGCCAGCAGCCCCATGGGGACAGGGGGCTCCTACGAGCAGTACTTC
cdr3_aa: CASSPMGTGGSYEQYF

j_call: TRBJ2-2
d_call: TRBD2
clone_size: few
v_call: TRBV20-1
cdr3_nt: TGCAGTGCTGCTAGCGGGAGGTTAGCCGGGGAGCTGTTTTTT
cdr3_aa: CSAASGRLAGELFF

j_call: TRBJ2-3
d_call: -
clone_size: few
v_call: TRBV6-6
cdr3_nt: TGTGCCAGTTTCGGAGCGGGTGATACGCAGTATTTT
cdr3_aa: CASFGAGDTQYF

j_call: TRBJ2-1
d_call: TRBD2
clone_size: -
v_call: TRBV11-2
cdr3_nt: TGTGCCAGCAGCCGAAAGACTAGCGGGATTTACAATGAGCAGTTCTTC
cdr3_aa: CASSRKTSGIYNEQFF

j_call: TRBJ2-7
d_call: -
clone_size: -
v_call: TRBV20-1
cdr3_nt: TGCAGTGCTAGACAAGGACAGGGAGGGTCCTACGAGCAGTACTTC
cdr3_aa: CSARQGQGGSYEQYF

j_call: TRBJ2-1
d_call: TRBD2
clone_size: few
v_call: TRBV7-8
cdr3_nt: TGTGCCAGCAGCTTAGACTCTAGCGGGAGTGGTTATGAGCAGTTCTTC
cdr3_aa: CASSLDSSGSGYEQFF

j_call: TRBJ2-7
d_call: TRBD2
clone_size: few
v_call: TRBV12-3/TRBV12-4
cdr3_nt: TGTGCCAGCAGGGGGGGGGTCGACGAGCAGTACTTC
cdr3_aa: CASRGGVDEQYF

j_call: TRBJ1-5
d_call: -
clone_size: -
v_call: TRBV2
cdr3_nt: TGTGCCAGCAGGGCGGACAGAGATCAGCCCCAGCATTTT
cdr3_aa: CASRADRDQPQHF

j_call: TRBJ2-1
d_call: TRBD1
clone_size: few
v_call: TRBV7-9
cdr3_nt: TGTGCCAGCAGCCCCCTGGGGACAGGACCTTACAATGAGCAGTTCTTC
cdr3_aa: CASSPLGTGPYNEQFF

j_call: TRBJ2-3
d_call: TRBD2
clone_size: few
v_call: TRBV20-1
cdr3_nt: TGCAGTGCAAAAGGGACTAGCGGGAGCACAGATACGCAGTATTTT
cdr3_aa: CSAKGTSGSTDTQYF

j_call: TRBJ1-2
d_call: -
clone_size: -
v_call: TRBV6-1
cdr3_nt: TGTGCCAGCCGCCATGTTGGCGGCCTCTATGGCTACACCTTC
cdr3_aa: CASRHVGGLYGYTF

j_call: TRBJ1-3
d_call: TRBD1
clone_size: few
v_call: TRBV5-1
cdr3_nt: TGCGCCAGCAGCGCCTCCGGGACAGACGGAAACACCATATATTTT
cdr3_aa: CASSASGTDGNTIYF

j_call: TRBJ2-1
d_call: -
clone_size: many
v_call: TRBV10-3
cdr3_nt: TGTGCCATCATCCAGGGAAGCTCCTACAATGAGCAGTTCTTC
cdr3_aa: CAIIQGSSYNEQFF

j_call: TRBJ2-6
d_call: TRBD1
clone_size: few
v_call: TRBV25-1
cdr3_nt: TGTGCCAGCAGTCAGGAGACAGGGACCTGGGGGACTGGGGCCAACGTCCTGACTTTC
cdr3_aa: CASSQETGTWGTGANVLTF

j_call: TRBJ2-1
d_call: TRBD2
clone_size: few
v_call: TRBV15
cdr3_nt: TGTGCCACCAGCAGTCTGCGGGGGTTTAGTGAGCAGTTCTTC
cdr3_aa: CATSSLRGFSEQFF

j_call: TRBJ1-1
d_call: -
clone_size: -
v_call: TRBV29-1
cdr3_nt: TGCAGCGTAGCTAATGACCGGACCAGAGGAACTGAAGCTTTCTTT
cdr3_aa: CSVANDRTRGTEAFF

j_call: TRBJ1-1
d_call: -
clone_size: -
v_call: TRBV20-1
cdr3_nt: TGCAGTGCTCAATCCGGGGCAGCGAACACTGAAGCTTTCTTT
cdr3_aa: CSAQSGAANTEAFF

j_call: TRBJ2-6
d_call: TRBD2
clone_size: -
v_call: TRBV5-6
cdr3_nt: TGTGCCAGCAGTGAACTAGCGGGAGTAAGAACTGGGGCCAACGTCCTGACTTTC
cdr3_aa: CASSELAGVRTGANVLTF

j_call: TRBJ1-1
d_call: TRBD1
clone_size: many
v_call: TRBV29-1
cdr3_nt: TGCAGCGTTGTTGGGACAGGGGTTGGTGGCACTGAAGCTTTCTTT
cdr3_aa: CSVVGTGVGGTEAFF

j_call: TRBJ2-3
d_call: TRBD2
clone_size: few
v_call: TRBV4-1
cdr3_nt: TGCGCCAGCAGCCCAAGCGGCGGTAGCGGGGTGACAGATACGCAGTATTTT
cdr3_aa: CASSPSGGSGVTDTQYF

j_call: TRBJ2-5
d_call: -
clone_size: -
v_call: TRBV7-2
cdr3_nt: TGTGCCAGCAGCTCCTCCGGGTGGGACCAGTACTTC
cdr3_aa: CASSSSGWDQYF

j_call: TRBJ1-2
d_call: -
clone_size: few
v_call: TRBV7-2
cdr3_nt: TGTGCCAGCAGCTTAGCGCCGGCAGGAACCCTCAGGGATGGCTACACCTTC
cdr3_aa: CASSLAPAGTLRDGYTF

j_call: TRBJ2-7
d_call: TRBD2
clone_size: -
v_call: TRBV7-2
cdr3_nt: TGTGCCAGCAGCTTAGGGCGGGGGACCTACGAGCAGTACTTC
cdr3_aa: CASSLGRGTYEQYF

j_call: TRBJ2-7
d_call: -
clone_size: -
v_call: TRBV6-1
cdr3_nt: TGTGCCAGCACCAGGCAGGGAAGCTCCTACGAGCAGTGCTTC
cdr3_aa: CASTRQGSSYEQCF

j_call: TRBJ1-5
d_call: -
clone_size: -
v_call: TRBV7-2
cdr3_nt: TGTGCCAGCACCTTACTTAGCAATCAGCCCCAGCATTTT
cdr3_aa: CASTLLSNQPQHF

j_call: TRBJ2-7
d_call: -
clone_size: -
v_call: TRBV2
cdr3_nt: TGTGCCAGCAGGCCCCAGGTGAACACCTACGAGCAGTACTTC
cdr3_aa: CASRPQVNTYEQYF

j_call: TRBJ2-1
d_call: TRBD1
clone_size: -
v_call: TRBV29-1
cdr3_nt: TGCAGCTCCAAAAAGGGACAGGGGGCATTTGAGCAGTTCTTC
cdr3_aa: CSSKKGQGAFEQFF

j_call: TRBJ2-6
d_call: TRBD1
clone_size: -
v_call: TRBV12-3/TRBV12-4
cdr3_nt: TGTGCCAGCAGTCGGACAGGGATCACTGGGGCCAACGTCCTGACTTTC
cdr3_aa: CASSRTGITGANVLTF

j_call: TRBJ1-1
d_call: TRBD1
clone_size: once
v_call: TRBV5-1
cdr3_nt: TGCGCCAGCAGCTTGGCCAACAGGGGAGGGACCGAAGCTTTCTTT
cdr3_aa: CASSLANRGGTEAFF

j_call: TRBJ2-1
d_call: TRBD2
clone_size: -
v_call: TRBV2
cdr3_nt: TGTGCCAGCTGCCGGGCTAGCGGGATCTCCTACAATGAGCAGTTCTTC
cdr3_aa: CASCRASGISYNEQFF

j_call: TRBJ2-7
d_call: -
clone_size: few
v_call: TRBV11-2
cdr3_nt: TGTGCCAGCAGCTCCCCGGCTAGTTACGAGCAGTACTTC
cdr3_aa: CASSSPASYEQYF

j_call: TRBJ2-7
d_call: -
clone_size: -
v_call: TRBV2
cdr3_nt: TGTGCCAGCACCCTTGGAAGATACGAGCAGTACTTC
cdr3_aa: CASTLGRYEQYF

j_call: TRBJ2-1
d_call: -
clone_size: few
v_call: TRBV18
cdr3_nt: TGTGCCAGCTCACCACTCGGGGACATGGATGAGCAGTTCTTC
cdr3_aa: CASSPLGDMDEQFF

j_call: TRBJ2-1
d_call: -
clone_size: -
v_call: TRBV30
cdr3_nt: TGTGCCTGGAGTGTGGGGCGCTTCTATGAGCAGTTCTTC
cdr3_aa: CAWSVGRFYEQFF

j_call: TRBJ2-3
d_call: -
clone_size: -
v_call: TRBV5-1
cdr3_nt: TGCGCCAGCAGCTTGGAGTTCGCGGATACGCAGTATTTT
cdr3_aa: CASSLEFADTQYF

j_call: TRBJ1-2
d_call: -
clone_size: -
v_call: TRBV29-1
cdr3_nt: TGCAGCGTTGAATCCCCAGGCGGGTATGGCTACACCTTC
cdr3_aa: CSVESPGGYGYTF

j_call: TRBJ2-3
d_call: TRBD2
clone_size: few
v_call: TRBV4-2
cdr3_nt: TGTGCCAGCAGCCAGGCCAGACTAGCGGTCACAGATACGCAGTATTTT
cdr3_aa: CASSQARLAVTDTQYF

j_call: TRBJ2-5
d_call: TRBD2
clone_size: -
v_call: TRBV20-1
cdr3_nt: TGCAGTGCTAGAGATGAAAAGGGACTAGGAGAGACCCAGTACTTC
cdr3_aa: CSARDEKGLGETQYF

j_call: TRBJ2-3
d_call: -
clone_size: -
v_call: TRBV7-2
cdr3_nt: TGTGCCAGCAGCGCCAGGTTCCCTAGCACAGATACGCAGTATTTT
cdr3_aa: CASSARFPSTDTQYF

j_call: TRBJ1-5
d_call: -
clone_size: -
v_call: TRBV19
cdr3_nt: TGTGCCAGTAGTATTAGAGGGTGGCATAGCAATCAGCCCCAGCATTTT
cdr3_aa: CASSIRGWHSNQPQHF

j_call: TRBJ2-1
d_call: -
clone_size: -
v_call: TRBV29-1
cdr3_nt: TGCAGCGTCATGGACAGCAGGGGGGGCAATGAGCAGTTCTTC
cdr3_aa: CSVMDSRGGNEQFF

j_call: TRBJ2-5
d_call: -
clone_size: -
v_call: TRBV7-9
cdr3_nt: TGTGCCAGCAGCTTCAATTCCGGGCGCGTGGAGACCCAGTACTTC
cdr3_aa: CASSFNSGRVETQYF

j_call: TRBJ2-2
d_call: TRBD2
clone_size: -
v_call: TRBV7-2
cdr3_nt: TGTGCCAGCAGCCGGGGACTAGCGGAAACCGGGGAGCTGTTTTTT
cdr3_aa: CASSRGLAETGELFF

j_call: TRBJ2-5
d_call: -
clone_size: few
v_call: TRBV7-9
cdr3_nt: TGTGCCAGCACGCCAGTTAGGGGAGCACAAGAGACCCAGTACTTC
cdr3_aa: CASTPVRGAQETQYF

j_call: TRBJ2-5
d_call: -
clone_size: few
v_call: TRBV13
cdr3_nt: TGTGCCAGCAGCACCGCTTTAGAGACCCAGTACTTC
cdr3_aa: CASSTALETQYF

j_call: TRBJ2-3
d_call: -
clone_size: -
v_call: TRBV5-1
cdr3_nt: TGCGCCAGCAGCTTTGATAGGAGGGCAGATACGCAGTATTTT
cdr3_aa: CASSFDRRADTQYF

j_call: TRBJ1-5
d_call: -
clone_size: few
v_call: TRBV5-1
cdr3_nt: TGCGCCAGCAGCCTCGACTCCGGACAAGGACTCCAGCATTTT
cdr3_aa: CASSLDSGQGLQHF

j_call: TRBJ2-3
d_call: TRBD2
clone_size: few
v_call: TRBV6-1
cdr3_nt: TGTGCCAGCAGTCAGCGGGAGCGAACAGATACGCAGTATTTT
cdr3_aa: CASSQRERTDTQYF

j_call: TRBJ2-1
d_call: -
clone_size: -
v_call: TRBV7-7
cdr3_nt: TGTGCCAGCAGCCCAAGCGGGTTTTGGGATGAGCAGTTCTTC
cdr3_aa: CASSPSGFWDEQFF

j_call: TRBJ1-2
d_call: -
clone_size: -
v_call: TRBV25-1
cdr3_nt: TGTGCCAGCAGTCGGCGGGGGGTAAATGGCTACACCTTC
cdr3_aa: CASSRRGVNGYTF

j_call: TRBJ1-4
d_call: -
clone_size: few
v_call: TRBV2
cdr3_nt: TGTGCCAGCAGCCAGGAGACGACTTCAACTAATGAAAAACTGTTTTTT
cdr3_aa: CASSQETTSTNEKLFF

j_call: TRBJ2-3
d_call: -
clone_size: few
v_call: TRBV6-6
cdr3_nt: TGTGCCAGCCTGGACGGCACAGATACGCAGTATTTT
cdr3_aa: CASLDGTDTQYF

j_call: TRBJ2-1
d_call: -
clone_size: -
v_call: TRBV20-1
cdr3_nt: TGCAGTGCCCATGGGTGGGGGCGGGAGAACGACAATGAGCAGTTCTTC
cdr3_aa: CSAHGWGRENDNEQFF

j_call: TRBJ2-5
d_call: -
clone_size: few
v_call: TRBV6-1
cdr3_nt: TGTGCCAGCAGCCCTGACTGGCAAGAGACCCAGTACTTC
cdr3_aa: CASSPDWQETQYF

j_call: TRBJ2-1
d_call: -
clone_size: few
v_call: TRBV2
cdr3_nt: TGTGCCAGCAGTTCTTCCCCGGACTACAATGAGCAGTTCTTC
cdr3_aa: CASSSSPDYNEQFF

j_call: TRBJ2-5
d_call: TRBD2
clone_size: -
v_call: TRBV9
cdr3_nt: TGTGCCAGCAGCGTAGGAACTAGCGGGAAGGGAGAGACCCAGTACTTC
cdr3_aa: CASSVGTSGKGETQYF

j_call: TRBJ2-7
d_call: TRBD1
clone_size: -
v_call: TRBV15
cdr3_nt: TGTGCCACCAGCAGTGACAGGGGCAACGAGCAGTACTTC
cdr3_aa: CATSSDRGNEQYF

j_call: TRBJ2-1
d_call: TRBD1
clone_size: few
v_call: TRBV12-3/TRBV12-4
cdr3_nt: TGTGCCAGCAGTTTAGGACGGGACAGGGGTTCCTACAATGAGCAGTTCTTC
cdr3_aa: CASSLGRDRGSYNEQFF

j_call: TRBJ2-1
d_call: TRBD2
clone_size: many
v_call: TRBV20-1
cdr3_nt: TGCAGTGCTAGAGCTACTGGTAGCGGGACTATCAATGAGCAGTTCTTC
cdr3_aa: CSARATGSGTINEQFF